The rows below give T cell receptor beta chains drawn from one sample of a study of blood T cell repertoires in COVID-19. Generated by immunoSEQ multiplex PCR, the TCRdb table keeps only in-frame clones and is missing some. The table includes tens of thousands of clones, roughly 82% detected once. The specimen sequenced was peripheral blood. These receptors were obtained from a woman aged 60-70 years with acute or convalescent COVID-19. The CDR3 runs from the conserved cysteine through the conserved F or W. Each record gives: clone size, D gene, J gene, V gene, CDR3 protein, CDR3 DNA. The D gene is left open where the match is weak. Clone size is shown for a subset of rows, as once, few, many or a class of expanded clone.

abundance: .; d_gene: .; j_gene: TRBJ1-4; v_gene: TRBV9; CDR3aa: CASSVGEATNEKLFF; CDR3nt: TGTGCCAGCAGCGTAGGGGAGGCAACTAATGAAAAACTGTTTTTT
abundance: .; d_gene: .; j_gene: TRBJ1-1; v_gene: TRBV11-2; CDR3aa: CASSLIVDTEAFF; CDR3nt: TGTGCCAGCAGCTTAATCGTCGACACTGAAGCTTTCTTT
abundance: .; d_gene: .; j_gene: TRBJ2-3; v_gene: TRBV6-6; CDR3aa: CASSTIAATGSQYF; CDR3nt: TGTGCCAGCAGTACCATAGCGGCCACGGGGTCGCAGTATTTT
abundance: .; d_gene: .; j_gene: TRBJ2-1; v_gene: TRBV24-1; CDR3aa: CATSDPLFQGEQFF; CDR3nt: TGTGCCACCAGTGATCCCCTTTTCCAGGGGGAGCAGTTCTTC
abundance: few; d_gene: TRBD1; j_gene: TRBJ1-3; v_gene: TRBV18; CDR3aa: CASSPTRQGANTIYF; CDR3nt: TGTGCCAGCTCACCGACTAGACAGGGGGCGAACACCATATATTTT
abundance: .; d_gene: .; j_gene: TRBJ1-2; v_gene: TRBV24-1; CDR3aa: CATSDDSYGYTF; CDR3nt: TGTGCCACCAGTGATGACAGCTATGGCTACACCTTC
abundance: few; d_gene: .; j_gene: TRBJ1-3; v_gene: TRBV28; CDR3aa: CASSKGVLSGNTIYF; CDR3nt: TGTGCCAGCAGTAAGGGGGTCCTCTCTGGAAACACCATATATTTT
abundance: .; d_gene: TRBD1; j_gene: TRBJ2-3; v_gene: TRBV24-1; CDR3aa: CATSRGSGGPALSTDTQYF; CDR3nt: TGTGCCACCAGCAGGGGGTCAGGGGGACCGGCCCTAAGCACAGATACGCAGTATTTT
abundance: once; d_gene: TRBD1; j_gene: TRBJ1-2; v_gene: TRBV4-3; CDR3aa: CASSQATGLNYGYTF; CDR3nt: TGCGCCAGCAGCCAAGCGACAGGGCTGAACTATGGCTACACCTTC
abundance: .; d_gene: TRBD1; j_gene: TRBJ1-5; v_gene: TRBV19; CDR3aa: CASRRDSVNQPQHF; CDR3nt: TGTGCCAGTAGAAGGGACAGTGTGAATCAGCCCCAGCATTTT
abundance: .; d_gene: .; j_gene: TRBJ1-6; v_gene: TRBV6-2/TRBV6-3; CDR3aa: CASSYIRLSSYNSPLHF; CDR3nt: TGTGCCAGCAGTTACATCCGCTTGAGCTCCTATAATTCACCCCTCCACTTT
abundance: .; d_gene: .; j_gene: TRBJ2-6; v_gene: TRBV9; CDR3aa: CASSTLNVLTF; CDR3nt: TGTGCCAGCAGCACTCTTAACGTCCTGACTTTC
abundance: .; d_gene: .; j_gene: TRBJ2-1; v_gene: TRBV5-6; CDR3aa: CASSQELAGPAGGYEQFF; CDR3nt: TGTGCCAGCAGCCAAGAACTAGCGGGCCCTGCAGGGGGCTATGAGCAGTTCTTC
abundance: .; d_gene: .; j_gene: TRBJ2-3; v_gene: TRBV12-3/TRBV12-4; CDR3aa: CASSLPPADTQYF; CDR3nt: TGTGCCAGCAGTTTACCCCCCGCAGATACGCAGTATTTT
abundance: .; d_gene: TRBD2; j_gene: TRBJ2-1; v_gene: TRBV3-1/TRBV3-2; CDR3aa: CASSRLADNEQFF; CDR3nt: TGTGCCAGCAGCCGACTAGCCGACAATGAGCAGTTCTTC
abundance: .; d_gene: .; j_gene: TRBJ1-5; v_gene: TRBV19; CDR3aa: CASSGTGVGSQPQHF; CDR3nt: TGTGCCAGTAGTGGTACCGGGGTGGGAAGTCAGCCCCAGCATTTT
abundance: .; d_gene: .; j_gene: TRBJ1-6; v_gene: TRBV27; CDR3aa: CASGPGGSNSPLHF; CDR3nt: TGTGCCAGCGGCCCGGGAGGGTCAAATTCACCCCTCCACTTT
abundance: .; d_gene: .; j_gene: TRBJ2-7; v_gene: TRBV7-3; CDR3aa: CASSLTIPYEQYF; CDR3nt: TGTGCCAGCAGCTTGACTATTCCCTACGAGCAGTACTTC
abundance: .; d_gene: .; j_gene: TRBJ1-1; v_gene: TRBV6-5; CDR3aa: CASSYGGAQADTEAFF; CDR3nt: TGTGCCAGCAGTTACGGGGGGGCGCAGGCGGACACTGAAGCTTTCTTT
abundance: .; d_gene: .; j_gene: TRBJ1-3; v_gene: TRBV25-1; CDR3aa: CASRPRDFSGNTIYF; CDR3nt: TGTGCCAGCCGGCCTCGGGATTTCTCTGGAAACACCATATATTTT
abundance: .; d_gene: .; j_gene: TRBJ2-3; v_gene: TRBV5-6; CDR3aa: CASSLAYTQYF; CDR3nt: TGTGCCAGCAGCTTGGCTTATACGCAGTATTTT
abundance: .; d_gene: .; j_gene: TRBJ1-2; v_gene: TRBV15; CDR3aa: CATSREAGFYDGYTF; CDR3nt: TGTGCCACCAGCAGAGAGGCAGGCTTCTACGATGGCTACACCTTC
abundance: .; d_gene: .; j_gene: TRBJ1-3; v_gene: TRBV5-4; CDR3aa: CASSLVGHGGNTIYF; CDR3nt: TGTGCCAGCAGCTTGGTGGGGCATGGGGGAAACACCATATATTTT
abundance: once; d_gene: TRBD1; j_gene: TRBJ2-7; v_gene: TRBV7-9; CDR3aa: CASSFRDSYEQYF; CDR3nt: TGTGCCAGCAGCTTTCGGGACAGCTACGAGCAGTACTTC
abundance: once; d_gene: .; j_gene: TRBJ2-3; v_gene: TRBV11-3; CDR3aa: CASSLGDLADTQYF; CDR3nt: TGTGCCAGCAGCTTAGGGGACTTGGCGGATACGCAGTATTTT
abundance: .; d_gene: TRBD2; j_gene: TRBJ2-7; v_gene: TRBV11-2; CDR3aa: CASSEAGSSYEQYF; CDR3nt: TGTGCCAGCAGCGAAGCGGGGAGCTCCTACGAGCAGTACTTC
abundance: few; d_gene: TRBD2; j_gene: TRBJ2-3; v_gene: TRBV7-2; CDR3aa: CASSSSASGYTDTQYF; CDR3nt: TGTGCCAGCAGCTCCTCCGCTAGCGGATACACAGATACGCAGTATTTT
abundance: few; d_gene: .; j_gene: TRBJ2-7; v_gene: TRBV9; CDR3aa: CASSVDQGIAYEQYF; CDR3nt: TGTGCCAGCAGCGTAGACCAGGGGATAGCCTACGAGCAGTACTTC